This T cell receptor (beta chain) was recorded in a study of T cell responses to AZD1222 COVID-19 vaccine. With regard to this clone: Its specificity is unknown.

Some clones are missing from TCRdb's copy, which holds only in-frame ones; the method was immunoSEQ multiplex PCR. The sample consists of approximately 220,000 clones, about 93% of them appearing once. Findings and caveats of the study: Spike was spanned by vaccine-associated CD4 TCRs, which were dominant at 160-218 and 743-854. Possibly, clonal diversity was underestimated; donors were largely white British and included more females. Increases in Spike-specific TCR breadth and depth were seen after two AZD1222 doses. Of spike-specific TCRs, nearly half reportedly target regions left unmutated in variants.

This CDR3 comprises 12 residues. Germline CDR1 reads SGHTA; CDR2 reads FQGNSA. V trimming: 5 bases; J trimming: 6 bases; junction bases outside the gene matches: 2. V usage is TRBV7-2 and J usage is TRBJ1-1; 8 bases map to TRBD1. The sequence came from an adult in good health. Sequencing was performed on peripheral blood, taken on day 0 of MenACWY control vaccination. CDR3 in amino acids: CASSPGGSEAFF. The CDR3 DNA sequence: TGTGCCAGCAGCCCAGGGGGCTCTGAAGCTTTCTTT.